This entry concerns a single T cell receptor (beta chain). As yet, its antigen is unknown. These data are taken from a study of T-cell memory formation after mild COVID-19. Germline V gene sequence: CDR1 MNHEY, CDR2 SMNVEV (reference sequence). J was trimmed by 8 bases and V by 4 bases; bases with no gene match: 10. The length of the CDR3 is 16 residues. Researchers used 5'RACE with constant-segment primers to make TCR alpha and TCR beta cDNA libraries that carry sample barcodes and UMIs. TCRdb used MiXCR to reprocess the 5' RACE reads, holding one entry per CDR3 protein. The repertoire consists of around 510,000 distinct CDR3 sequences, with roughly 22% occurring once and the leading ten covering approximately 8.4%. Study outcomes and limitations: Contracting CD4+ clones sat mainly in CM and EM; CD8+ in EMRA. There was a balanced CD4/CD8 profile in clones contracting day 15 to 85, and later expanders leaned CD4+.

This rearrangement joins TRBV27 to TRBJ2-1; 11 bases are shared with TRBD2. Sample: PBMCs or a T cell subset sorted from them (not recorded which). The TCR comes from an adult woman who had mild COVID-19 (a few samples of this study predate the infection). Cell type and time point are not known. Written as DNA, the CDR3 is TGTGCCAGCAGTTCCGACCTAGCGGGAGGCGGCGATGAGCAGTTCTTC. Translated, it gives CASSSDLAGGGDEQFF.